This T cell receptor beta chain was profiled in a study of cytomegalovirus exposure and HLA in healthy donors. The study, taken as a whole, reports: The authors listed around 150 TCR beta chains as cytomegalovirus-associated. For most TCR sequences rarity was the rule, although some public TCRs occurred in many donors. Researchers reported in a later analysis that common viral pathogens appeared linked to several top clusters.

The PCR was carried out with 60 Vbeta primers and 13 Jbeta primers. Profiled with immunoSEQ multiplex PCR; TCRdb holds only in-frame clones, not every one. The data contain 150,000 to 200,000 clones, around nine tenths of them singletons. CDR1 and CDR2 from the germline V gene are MGHRA and YSYEKL. The CDR3 is 15 residues long. The ends were cut back, 1 base at V and 6 bases at J, with 13 bases in the middle. While unrecorded immune exposures were likely, the donors were nominally healthy when sampled. To note about this clone: Its antigen is undetermined.

Sequenced: PBMCs. This receptor was taken from a woman aged 18-29 years in good health and CMV-seronegative. The chain carries TRBV4-1 and TRBJ1-3; no clear D. CDR3 DNA: TGCGCCAGCAGCCAAGTACGGGAACGGGAAAACACCATATATTTT. Translated, it gives CASSQVRERENTIYF.